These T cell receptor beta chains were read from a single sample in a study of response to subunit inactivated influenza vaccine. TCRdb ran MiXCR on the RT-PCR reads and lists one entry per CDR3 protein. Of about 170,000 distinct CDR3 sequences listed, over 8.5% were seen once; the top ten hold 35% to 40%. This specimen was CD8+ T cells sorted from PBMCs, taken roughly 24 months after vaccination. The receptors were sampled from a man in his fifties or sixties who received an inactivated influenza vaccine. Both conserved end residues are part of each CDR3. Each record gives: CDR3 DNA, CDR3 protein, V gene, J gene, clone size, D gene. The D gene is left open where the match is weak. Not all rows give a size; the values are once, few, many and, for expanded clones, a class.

cdr3_nt: TGTGCCACCAGCAGAGAGAGTGGGCCCCAGCATTTT
cdr3_aa: CATSRESGPQHF
v_call: TRBV15
j_call: TRBJ1-5
clone_size: NA
d_call: NA

cdr3_nt: TGTGCCAGCAGCAAGGAGGGGGCTGAAGCTTTCTTT
cdr3_aa: CASSKEGAEAFF
v_call: TRBV21-1
j_call: TRBJ1-1
clone_size: many
d_call: NA

cdr3_nt: TGTGCCATCAAAAGGACAGGGGGCGCGGAGACCCAGTACTTC
cdr3_aa: CAIKRTGGAETQYF
v_call: TRBV10-3
j_call: TRBJ2-5
clone_size: NA
d_call: TRBD1

cdr3_nt: TGTGCCAGCAGTGCGTCAGGGGGACCGGATACGCAGTATTTT
cdr3_aa: CASSASGGPDTQYF
v_call: TRBV25-1
j_call: TRBJ2-3
clone_size: NA
d_call: TRBD1

cdr3_nt: TGTGCCAGCAGTTTATTGGGGGGAGGGCCCAGGAATGAGCAGTTCTTC
cdr3_aa: CASSLLGGGPRNEQFF
v_call: TRBV28
j_call: TRBJ2-1
clone_size: few
d_call: TRBD2

cdr3_nt: TGCAGTGCTAGACACGAAACCTACGAGCAGTACTTC
cdr3_aa: CSARHETYEQYF
v_call: TRBV20-1
j_call: TRBJ2-7
clone_size: few
d_call: NA

cdr3_nt: TGCAGTGCTAGACAGGGGCGGGGAGATACGCAGTATTTT
cdr3_aa: CSARQGRGDTQYF
v_call: TRBV20-1
j_call: TRBJ2-3
clone_size: few
d_call: NA

cdr3_nt: TGCGCCAGCAGCCAATTATTAGGGGCCAGGGGGCGATACGAGCAGTACTTC
cdr3_aa: CASSQLLGARGRYEQYF
v_call: TRBV4-1
j_call: TRBJ2-7
clone_size: NA
d_call: TRBD1

cdr3_nt: TGCAGCCCCGAAATAGCGGGACACTACAATGAGCAGTTCTTC
cdr3_aa: CSPEIAGHYNEQFF
v_call: TRBV29-1
j_call: TRBJ2-1
clone_size: many
d_call: TRBD2

cdr3_nt: TGCGCCAGCTCACGAACGGGGACCGGGGAGCTGTTTTTT
cdr3_aa: CASSRTGTGELFF
v_call: TRBV5-1
j_call: TRBJ2-2
clone_size: many
d_call: NA

cdr3_nt: TGTGCCACCAGTGATCCGTCCACAGGGGCCTACGAGCAGTACTTC
cdr3_aa: CATSDPSTGAYEQYF
v_call: TRBV24-1
j_call: TRBJ2-7
clone_size: many
d_call: TRBD1

cdr3_nt: TGTGCCAGCAGTTACTCTGGGCTCCTAGGCGAGCAGTACTTC
cdr3_aa: CASSYSGLLGEQYF
v_call: TRBV6-2/TRBV6-3
j_call: TRBJ2-7
clone_size: NA
d_call: NA

cdr3_nt: TGTGCCAGCACCCTGGACAGTCTTCAGTATGGCTACACCTTC
cdr3_aa: CASTLDSLQYGYTF
v_call: TRBV28
j_call: TRBJ1-2
clone_size: few
d_call: NA

cdr3_nt: TGTGCCAGCACCCGGGGGGTCACTGAGCAGTTCTTC
cdr3_aa: CASTRGVTEQFF
v_call: TRBV7-9
j_call: TRBJ2-1
clone_size: NA
d_call: TRBD2

cdr3_nt: TGTGCCAGCATACGAACGGGGCTAGGAGCCACAGATACGCAGTATTTT
cdr3_aa: CASIRTGLGATDTQYF
v_call: TRBV12-3/TRBV12-4
j_call: TRBJ2-3
clone_size: few
d_call: NA